A single sample gave rise to the 18 T cell receptor beta chains below, sequenced in a study of blood T cell repertoires in COVID-19. Data came from immunoSEQ multiplex PCR; TCRdb stores just in-frame clones and leaves some out. The sample lists approximately 150,000 clones, 70% to 85% occurring once. What was sequenced was peripheral blood. These receptors came from a woman in her forties or fifties in a cohort sampled during active or convalescent COVID-19.

The chain couples TRBV7-7 to TRBJ2-5; 7 positions match TRBD1. Germline CDR1 and CDR2: SSHAT and FNYEAQ (reference sequence). The CDR3 contains 15 residues. J was trimmed by 2 bases and V by 4 bases; bases with no gene match: 7. CDR3 in amino acids: CASSSLQGLQETQYF. The CDR3 DNA sequence: TGTGCCAGCAGCTCCTTACAGGGGTTACAAGAGACCCAGTACTTC.

CDR3 bases: TGCAGTGCTAGTAAGGGACATAGTAATCAGCCCCAGCATTTT. Translation: CSASKGHSNQPQHF. The gene calls are TRBV20-1 and TRBJ1-5; D perhaps matches TRBD1 (6 bases). Germline CDR1 reads DFQATT; CDR2 reads SNEGSKA (reference sequence). The CDR3 covers 14 residues. Trimming removed 3 bases from V and 4 bases from J, with 13 bases in between.

The chain combines TRBV5-1 with TRBJ1-4; 8 positions match TRBD1. J lost 0 bases, V lost 2 bases, and 9 bases had no gene match. Per the germline V gene, CDR1 is SGHRS and CDR2 is YFSETQ. The CDR3 totals 18 residues. Written as DNA, the CDR3 is TGCGCCAGCAGCTTTGGGACAGGCGAGTGGACAACTAATGAAAAACTGTTTTTT. This sequence encodes CASSFGTGEWTTNEKLFF.

This sequence joins TRBV20-1 and TRBJ1-4; unclear D gene. The germline V and J ends were trimmed by 4 bases and 3 bases, with 3 bases remaining between them. The length of the CDR3 is 11 residues. Germline values: CDR1 DFQATT, CDR2 SNEGSKA (reference sequence). The CDR3 region has the DNA TGCAGTGCTATCGCTAATGAAAAACTGTTTTTT. Protein sequence: CSAIANEKLFF.

This clone was recorded many times. The chain couples TRBV6-5 to TRBJ2-7; 7 bases agree with TRBD2. Unmatched junction bases numbered 12, after V lost 6 bases and J lost 4 bases. The germline CDR1 and CDR2 sequences are MNHEY and SVGAGI. This CDR3 comprises 15 residues. CDR3 loop: CASRGEWEGRYEQYF. The DNA for the CDR3 is TGTGCCAGCAGGGGGGAATGGGAGGGGAGGTACGAGCAGTACTTC.

The chain links TRBV10-1 to TRBJ1-1; D is ambiguous. Germline V gives CDR1 WNHNN, CDR2 SYGVQD (reference sequence). V dropped 0 bases and J dropped 3 bases, with 11 bases sitting between them. The CDR3 is 15 residues long. The CDR3, as DNA: TGCGCCAGCAGTGAGTCGAAGGAGACTTACACTGAAGCTTTCTTT. It translates to CASSESKETYTEAFF.

The gene calls are TRBV5-1 and TRBJ2-5; 14 bases are a match to TRBD2. Germline CDR1 reads SGHRS; CDR2 reads YFSETQ. V trimming: 0 bases; J trimming: 7 bases; junction bases outside the gene matches: 5. The CDR3 length is 16 residues. The CDR3 DNA sequence: TGCGCCAGCAGCTTGGAAGGGACTAGCGGGGGTTGGACCCAGTACTTC. Encoded protein: CASSLEGTSGGWTQYF. Variable domain in full (rest from reference TRBV5-1 and TRBJ2-5): KAGVTQTPRYLIKTRGQQVTLSCSPISGHRSVSWYQQTPGQGLQFLFEYFSETQRNKGNFPGRFSGRQFSNSRSEMNVSTLELGDSALYLCASSLEGTSGGWTQYFGPGTRLLVL.

The chain has TRBV2 and TRBJ1-1, with 7 bases lining up with TRBD1. Losses at the gene ends were 4 bases for V and 1 base for J; bases not matched to a gene: 3. The germline gives CDR1 SNHLY, CDR2 FYNNEI. The CDR3 loop spans 14 amino acids. This CDR3 is CASSARQGNTEAFF. The CDR3 DNA reads as TGTGCCAGCAGTGCCAGACAGGGGAACACTGAAGCTTTCTTT.

The rearrangement uses TRBV6-6 and TRBJ2-2; 9 positions match TRBD1. V lost 8 bases, J lost 2 bases, and 3 bases stayed unmatched. The CDR3 sequence is 14 residues long. Germline CDR1 and CDR2: MNHNY and SVGAGI (reference sequence). The CDR3 DNA reads as TGTGCCAGCTCGGACAGGGGAAACACCGGGGAGCTGTTTTTT. Protein sequence: CASSDRGNTGELFF.

The chain combines TRBV3-1 (or the pseudogene TRBV3-2) with TRBJ2-5, with 10 positions matching TRBD1. Trimming cost V 4 bases and J 5 bases; bases outside gene matches: 10. From germline, CDR1 is LGHDT and CDR2 YNNKEL (reference sequence). The CDR3 totals 16 residues. CDR3 nucleotide sequence: TGTGCCAGCAGCCCCCGGGACAGGGGAGGTCGGGAGACCCAGTACTTC. Translation: CASSPRDRGGRETQYF.

The gene calls are TRBV6-6 and TRBJ1-2, with D possibly being TRBD1 (5 bases). Germline loops: CDR1 MNHNY, CDR2 SVGAGI (reference sequence). V was trimmed by 3 bases and J by 6 bases, leaving 11 bases between them. The CDR3 totals 13 residues. CDR3 amino acids: CASSYGGSDGYTF. CDR3 nucleotides: TGTGCCAGCAGTTATGGGGGGAGCGATGGCTACACCTTC.

The V and J genes are TRBV6-6 and TRBJ1-3, with a possible D match to TRBD1 (6 bases). Germline-derived CDR1 and CDR2 are MNHNY and SVGAGI (reference sequence). The CDR3 length is 12 residues. The V and J ends lost 11 bases and 5 bases respectively, with 13 bases between them. The CDR3 here is CAGQTGRNTIYF. The CDR3 DNA reads TGTGCCGGACAGACAGGACGAAACACCATATATTTT.

The gene calls are TRBV6-5 and TRBJ1-4; 7 nucleotides line up with TRBD1. CDR1 and CDR2 from the germline V gene are MNHEY and SVGAGI. The CDR3 consists of 15 residues. The trim removed 6 bases at V and 8 bases at J, leaving 12 bases unmatched. CDR3 nucleotides: TGTGCCAGCAGCAGAGACAGGGTCATAGGAGAAAAACTGTTTTTT. Amino acids: CASSRDRVIGEKLFF.

This clone was detected a few times. Here the CDR3 reads CASSPLMGQTGDGYTF. CDR3 bases: TGTGCCAGCTCACCTCTTATGGGGCAGACAGGAGATGGCTACACCTTC. V and J are TRBV18 and TRBJ1-2; possibly TRBD1 for D (6 bases). Germline V gene data show CDR1 as KGHSH and CDR2 as LQKENI. CDR3 length equals 16 residues. Trimming took 3 bases from V and 6 from J, leaving 20 bases between them.

This clone was seen a few times. The chain recombines TRBV11-2 with TRBJ2-3; D is ambiguous. Germline CDR1 SGHAT, CDR2 FQNNGV. The CDR3 has 14 amino acids. V was pared by 8 bases and J by 0 bases, with 12 bases between. In DNA form, the CDR3 reads TGTGCCAGCGAATGGCAGTCTAGCACAGATACGCAGTATTTT. Translating it yields CASEWQSSTDTQYF. Drawing the rest from reference TRBV11-2 and TRBJ2-3, the complete variable domain is EAGVAQSPRYKIIEKRQSVAFWCNPISGHATLYWYQQILGQGPKLLIQFQNNGVVDDSQLPKDRFSAERLKGVDSTLKIQPAKLEDSAVYLCASEWQSSTDTQYFGPGTRLTVL.

The gene calls are TRBV3-1 (or the pseudogene TRBV3-2) and TRBJ2-3; no clear D. There are 16 residues in the CDR3. Germline values: CDR1 LGHDT, CDR2 YNNKEL (reference sequence). Trimming took 4 bases from V and 0 from J, leaving 14 bases between them. This chain's CDR3 is CASSPRYELSTDTQYF. The DNA for the CDR3 is TGTGCCAGCAGCCCCCGTTATGAACTTAGCACAGATACGCAGTATTTT.

This clone came up a few times. This chain links TRBV7-2 with TRBJ2-2; the D is unclear. The CDR3 is 11 amino acids. Germline V gene lookup returns CDR1 SGHTA and CDR2 FQGNSA. Trimming took 7 bases from V and 3 from J, leaving 3 bases between them. DNA of the CDR3: TGTGCCAGCACCGACACCGGGGAGCTGTTTTTT. Its protein is CASTDTGELFF.

The J gene is TRBJ2-7, the V gene TRBV25-1, with a weak D call TRBD2 (6 bases). V was trimmed by 2 bases and J by 4 bases, leaving 9 bases between them. Germline V lookup: CDR1 MGHDK, CDR2 SYGVNS. The CDR3 is 13 residues long. For the CDR3, the DNA is TGTGCCAGCAGTGAAGGGGGGTTATACGAGCAGTACTTC. Protein: CASSEGGLYEQYF.